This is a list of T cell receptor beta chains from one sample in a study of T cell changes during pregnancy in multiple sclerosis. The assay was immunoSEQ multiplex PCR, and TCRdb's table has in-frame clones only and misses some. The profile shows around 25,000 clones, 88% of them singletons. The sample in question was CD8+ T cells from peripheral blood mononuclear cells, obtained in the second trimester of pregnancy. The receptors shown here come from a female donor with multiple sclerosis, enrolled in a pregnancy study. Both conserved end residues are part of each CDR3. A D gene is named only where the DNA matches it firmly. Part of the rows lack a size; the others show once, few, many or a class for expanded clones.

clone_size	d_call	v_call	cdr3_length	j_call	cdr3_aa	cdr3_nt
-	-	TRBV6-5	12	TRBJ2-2	CASSNNTGELFF	TGTGCCAGCAGCAATAACACCGGGGAGCTGTTTTTT
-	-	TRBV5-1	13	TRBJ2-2	CASSSWGAGELFF	TGCGCCAGCAGCTCGTGGGGGGCCGGGGAGCTGTTTTTT
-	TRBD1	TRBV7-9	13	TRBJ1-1	CASSFTDRDGTFF	TGTGCCAGCAGCTTCACTGACAGGGACGGCACTTTCTTT
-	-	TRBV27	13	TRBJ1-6	CASSPNRNSPLHF	TGTGCCAGCAGCCCCAACAGGAATTCACCCCTCCACTTT
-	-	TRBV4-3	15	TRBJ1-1	CASSQSKQGGTEAFF	TGCGCCAGCAGCCAATCTAAGCAGGGTGGCACTGAAGCTTTCTTT
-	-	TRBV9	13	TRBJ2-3	CASSPPNQDTQYF	TGTGCCAGCAGCCCACCCAACCAGGATACGCAGTATTTT
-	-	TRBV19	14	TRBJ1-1	CASSIRTANTEAFF	TGTGCCAGTAGTATACGGACAGCGAACACTGAAGCTTTCTTT
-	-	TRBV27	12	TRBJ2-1	CASRLASNEQFF	TGTGCCAGCAGACTAGCTTCCAATGAGCAGTTCTTC
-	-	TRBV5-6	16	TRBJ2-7	CASSSPQVFSSYEQYF	TGTGCCAGCAGCTCGCCCCAGGTTTTCAGCTCCTACGAGCAGTACTTC
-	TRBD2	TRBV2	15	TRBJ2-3	CASSPPAGGPDTQYF	TGTGCCAGCAGTCCCCCAGCGGGGGGGCCAGATACGCAGTATTTT
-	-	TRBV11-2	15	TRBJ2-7	CASRSTPLSSYEQYF	TGTGCCAGCAGGTCAACTCCACTGAGCTCCTACGAGCAGTACTTC
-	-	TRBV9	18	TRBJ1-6	CASSVQGGGSSYNSPLHF	TGTGCCAGCAGCGTGCAAGGGGGGGGGTCGTCCTATAATTCACCCCTCCACTTT
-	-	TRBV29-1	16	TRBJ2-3	CSVSGQIATSTDTQYF	TGCAGCGTGTCGGGACAAATAGCAACTAGCACAGATACGCAGTATTTT
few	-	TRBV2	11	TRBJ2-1	CASSDAGEQFF	TGTGCCAGCAGTGACGCGGGTGAGCAGTTCTTC
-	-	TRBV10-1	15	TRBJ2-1	CASSLSGSSYNEQFF	TGCGCCAGCAGCCTCAGCGGAAGCTCCTACAATGAGCAGTTCTTC
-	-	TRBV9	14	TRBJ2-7	CASSVGGLGYEQYF	TGTGCCAGCAGCGTAGGAGGGTTGGGCTACGAGCAGTACTTC
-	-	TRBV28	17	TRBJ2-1	CASSLFQATSSYNEQFF	TGTGCCAGCAGTTTATTCCAGGCAACCAGCTCCTACAATGAGCAGTTCTTC
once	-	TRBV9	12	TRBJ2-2	CASAEDTGELFF	TGTGCCAGCGCGGAAGACACCGGGGAGCTGTTTTTT
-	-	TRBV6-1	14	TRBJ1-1	CASSEAGDWTEAFF	TGTGCCAGCAGTGAGGCGGGAGATTGGACTGAAGCTTTCTTT
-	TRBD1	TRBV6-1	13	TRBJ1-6	CAIRQGEGSPLHF	TGTGCCATCCGGCAGGGGGAAGGTTCACCCCTCCACTTT
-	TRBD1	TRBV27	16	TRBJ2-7	CASSPGIGTGSYEQYF	TGTGCCAGCAGCCCGGGGATCGGGACAGGTTCCTACGAGCAGTACTTC
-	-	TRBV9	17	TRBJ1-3	CASSVVPDSQAGNTIYF	TGTGCCAGCAGCGTAGTCCCGGACAGCCAGGCGGGAAACACCATATATTTT
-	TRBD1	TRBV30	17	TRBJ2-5	CAWSGNPTGVVEETQYF	TGTGCCTGGAGTGGAAACCCGACAGGGGTGGTCGAAGAGACCCAGTACTTC
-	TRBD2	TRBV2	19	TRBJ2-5	CASLLEGGLAGALLETQYF	TGTGCCAGCCTACTTGAAGGGGGGCTAGCGGGGGCCCTTCTGGAGACCCAGTACTTC
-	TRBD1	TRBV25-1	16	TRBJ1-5	CASSDREQGLNQPQHF	TGTGCCAGCAGTGATAGGGAACAGGGGCTCAATCAGCCCCAGCATTTT
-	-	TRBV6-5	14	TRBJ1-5	CASSYGPGNQPQHF	TGTGCCAGCAGTTACGGTCCGGGGAATCAGCCCCAGCATTTT
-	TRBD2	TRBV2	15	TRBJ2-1	CARGTGGGAYNEQFF	TGTGCCAGGGGGACGGGCGGGGGGGCCTACAATGAGCAGTTCTTC
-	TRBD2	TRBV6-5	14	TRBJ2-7	CASSRRTSVYEQYF	TGTGCCAGCAGTCGTAGGACTAGCGTCTACGAGCAGTACTTC
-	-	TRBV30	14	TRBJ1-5	CAWSDRLPNQPQHF	TGTGCCTGGTCTGACAGGCTACCCAATCAGCCCCAGCATTTT
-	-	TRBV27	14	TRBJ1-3	CASSLGGVGNTIYF	TGTGCCAGCAGTTTAGGGGGCGTTGGAAACACCATATATTTT
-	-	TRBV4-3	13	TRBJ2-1	CASSSGEHNEQFF	TGCGCCAGCAGCTCCGGGGAACACAATGAGCAGTTCTTC
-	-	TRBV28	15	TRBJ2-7	CASSLIAGALREQYF	TGTGCCAGCAGTTTAATCGCGGGGGCCCTCCGCGAGCAGTACTTC
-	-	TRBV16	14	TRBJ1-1	CASSQSQGLTEAFF	TGTGCCAGCAGCCAATCCCAGGGATTGACTGAAGCTTTCTTT
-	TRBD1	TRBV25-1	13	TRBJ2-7	CATMGQAFWEQYF	TGTGCCACCATGGGACAGGCTTTTTGGGAGCAGTACTTC
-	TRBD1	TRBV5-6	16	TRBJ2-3	CASSGLRTGEGDTQYF	TGTGCCAGCAGCGGACTGCGGACAGGGGAGGGAGATACGCAGTATTTT
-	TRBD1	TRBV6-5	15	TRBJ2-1	CASTPTGGSYNEQFF	TGTGCCAGCACTCCGACAGGGGGAAGCTACAATGAGCAGTTCTTC